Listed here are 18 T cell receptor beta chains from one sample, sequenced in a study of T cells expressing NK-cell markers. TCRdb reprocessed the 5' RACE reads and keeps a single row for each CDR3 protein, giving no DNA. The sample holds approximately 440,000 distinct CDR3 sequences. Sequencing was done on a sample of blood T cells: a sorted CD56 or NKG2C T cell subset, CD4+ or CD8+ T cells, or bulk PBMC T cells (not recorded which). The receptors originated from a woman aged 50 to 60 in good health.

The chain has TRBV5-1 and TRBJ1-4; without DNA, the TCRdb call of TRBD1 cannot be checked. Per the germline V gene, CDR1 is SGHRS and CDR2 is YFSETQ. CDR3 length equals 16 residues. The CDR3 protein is CASSLSLGTINEKLFF.

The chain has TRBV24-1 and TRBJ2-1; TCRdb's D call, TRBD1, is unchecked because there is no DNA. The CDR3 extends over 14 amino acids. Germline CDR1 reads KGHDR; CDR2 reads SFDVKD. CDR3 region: CATSDPGYQREQFF.

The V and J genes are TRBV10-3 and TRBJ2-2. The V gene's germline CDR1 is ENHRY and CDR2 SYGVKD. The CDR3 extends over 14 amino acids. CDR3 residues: CAVDRRNGAGELFF.

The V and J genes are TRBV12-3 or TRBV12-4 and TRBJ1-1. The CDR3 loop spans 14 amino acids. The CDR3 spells CASSYEGLNTEAFF.

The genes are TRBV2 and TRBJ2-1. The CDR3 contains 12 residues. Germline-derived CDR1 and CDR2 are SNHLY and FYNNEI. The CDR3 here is CASVHSEDEQFF. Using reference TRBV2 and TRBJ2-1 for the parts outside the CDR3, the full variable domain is EPEVTQTPSHQVTQMGQEVILRCVPISNHLYFYWYRQILGQKVEFLVSFYNNEISEKSEIFDDQFSVERPDGSNFTLKIRSTKLEDSAMYFCASVHSEDEQFFGPGTRLTVL.

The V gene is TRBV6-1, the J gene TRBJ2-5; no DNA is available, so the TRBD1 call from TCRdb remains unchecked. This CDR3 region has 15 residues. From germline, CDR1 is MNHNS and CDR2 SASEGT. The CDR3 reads CASSEVGGEWETQYF.

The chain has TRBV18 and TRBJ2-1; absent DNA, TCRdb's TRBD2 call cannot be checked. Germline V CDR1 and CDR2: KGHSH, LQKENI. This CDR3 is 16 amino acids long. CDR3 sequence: CASSPPLSGSYNEQFF.

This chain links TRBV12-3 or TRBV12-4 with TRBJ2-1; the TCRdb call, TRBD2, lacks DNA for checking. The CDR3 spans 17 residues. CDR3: CASSFLPSGNRRNEQFF.

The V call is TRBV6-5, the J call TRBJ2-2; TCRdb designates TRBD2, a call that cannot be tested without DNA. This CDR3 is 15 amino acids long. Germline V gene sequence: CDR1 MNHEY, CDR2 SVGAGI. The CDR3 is CATLHVTSGVGELFF.

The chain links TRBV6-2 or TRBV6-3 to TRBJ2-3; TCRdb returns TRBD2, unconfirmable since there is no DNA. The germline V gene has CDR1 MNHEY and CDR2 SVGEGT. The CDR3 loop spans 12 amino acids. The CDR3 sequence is CASRPEGDTQYF.

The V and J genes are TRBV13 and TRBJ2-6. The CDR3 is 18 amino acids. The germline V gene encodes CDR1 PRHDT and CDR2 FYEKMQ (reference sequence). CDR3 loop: CASSPLVAQSSGANVLTF.

CDR3 residues: CASNTLQGANTEAFF. The chain is built from TRBV27 and TRBJ1-1; with no DNA, the TCRdb D assignment of TRBD1 cannot be verified. The CDR3 is 15 residues long. Germline V gives CDR1 MNHEY, CDR2 SMNVEV (reference sequence).

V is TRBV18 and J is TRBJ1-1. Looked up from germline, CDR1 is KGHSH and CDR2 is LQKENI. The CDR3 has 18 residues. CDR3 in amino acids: CASSPLVITPPKGAEAFF.

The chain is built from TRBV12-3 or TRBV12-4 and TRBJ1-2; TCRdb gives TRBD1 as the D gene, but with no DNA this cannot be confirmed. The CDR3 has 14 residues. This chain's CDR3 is CASSLAKGGYGYTF.

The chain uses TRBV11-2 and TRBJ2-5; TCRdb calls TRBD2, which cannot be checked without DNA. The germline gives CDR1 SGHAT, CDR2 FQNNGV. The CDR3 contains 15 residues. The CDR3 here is CASSYTGTEGETQYF.

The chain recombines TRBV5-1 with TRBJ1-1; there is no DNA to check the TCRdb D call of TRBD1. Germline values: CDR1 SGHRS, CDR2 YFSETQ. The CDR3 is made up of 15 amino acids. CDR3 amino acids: CASSLTGIPNTEAFF.

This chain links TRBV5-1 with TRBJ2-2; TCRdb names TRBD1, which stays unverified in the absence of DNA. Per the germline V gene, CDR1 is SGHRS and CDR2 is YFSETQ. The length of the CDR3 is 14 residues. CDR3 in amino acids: CASRTGTGVGELFF.

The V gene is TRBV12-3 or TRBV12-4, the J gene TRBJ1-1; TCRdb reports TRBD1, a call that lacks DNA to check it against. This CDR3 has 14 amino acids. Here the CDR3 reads CASTSTLNQGEAFF.